This T cell receptor (beta chain) appears in the sequencing data of a study of vaccination effects on CD4 cells after COVID-19. Across the whole study: Participants each got two BNT162b2 or mRNA-1273 vaccine doses. Study-wide points: Few convalescent patients were studied, and early post-infection samples were lacking. Clones of infection and vaccine origin contracted markedly late after vaccination.

The protocol was immunoSEQ multiplex PCR, while the TCRdb copy is restricted to in-frame clones and leaves out a portion. The sample carries around 35,000 clones, around 67% recorded once. A note on this clone: Its specificity is unknown.

It was after 10 days of culture that CD4+ T cells were isolated. Nobody among the vaccine recipients had prior SARS-CoV-2 infection (nucleocapsid antibodies were negative). Germline-derived CDR1 and CDR2 are SGHRS and YFSETQ. The CDR3 totals 14 residues. V dropped 4 bases and J dropped 4 bases, with 14 bases sitting between them. This chain connects TRBV5-1 to TRBJ2-5, with D possibly matching TRBD2 (7 bases). This specimen was CD4+ T cells from PBMCs cultured without peptide, taken before COVID-19 vaccination. This clonotype was obtained from a human donor who received a COVID-19 vaccine. CDR3 loop: CASSKLGGGETQYF. The CDR3 DNA is TGCGCCAGCAGCAAATTAGGGGGGGGAGAGACCCAGTACTTC.